The subject of this entry is one T cell receptor beta chain. This clone's antigen is unknown. Qualities for individual bases were not recorded, and no much larger clone is one base off. These data come from a study of T cell changes during pregnancy in multiple sclerosis (dated by TCRdb to the late 2010s). Regarding the research as a whole: The study examined how the T cell repertoire changed over the course of pregnancy in women with multiple sclerosis.

Library prep was done by the immunoSEQ multiplex PCR assay. TCRdb re-hosts the immuneACCESS table, in-frame sequences only. Its copies lack some clones; in the studies checked, an unresolved V gene accounts for under half of them, and the cause for the rest is not known. This sample gives around 36,000 clones in total; 92% of them show up just once. The biggest ten clones account for approximately 12% of the sample. Reading from cysteine to phenylalanine, the CDR3 counts 13 amino acids. Here the CDR3 DNA is all that survives: 39 bases in frame from base 1. Trimming takes 5 bases off V and 7 bases off J; junction bases not matched to a gene: 4. The germline V gene specifies MNHGY as CDR1 and SAAAGT as CDR2.

The TCR sequence derives from a female donor with multiple sclerosis, enrolled in a pregnancy study. The specimen comprised CD8+ T cells from peripheral blood mononuclear cells, sampled in the first trimester of pregnancy. The chain uses TRBV6-8 and TRBJ1-3; TRBD1 matches 8 bases in the middle. The CDR3 reads CASSKDRVNTIYF. The DNA sequence is TGTGCCAGCAGTAAGGACAGGGTCAACACCATATATTTT.